A single T cell receptor (beta chain) is shown here with its context. Primed by a sample-barcoded 5' primer and a J-beta primer mix, a second PCR proceeded for 7 to 11 cycles. All cDNA molecules were each tagged by a template-switch adaptor with 12 random nucleotides. Via MiXCR, TCRdb re-called the 5' RACE reads, giving one row per CDR3 protein. The table includes about 2 million distinct CDR3 sequences, 49% detected once. The sample comes from a study of blood T cells in healthy people across ages. The V gene's germline CDR1 is SGHRS and CDR2 YFSETQ. V lost 0 bases and J lost 9; bases outside the gene matches: 9. This CDR3 has 15 amino acids.

This clonotype was obtained from a woman aged 40 to 50 in good health. The specimen was blood. V is TRBV5-1 and J is TRBJ2-1; 7 bases are a match to TRBD2. This chain's CDR3 is CASSLVGWASGEQFF. CDR3 coding DNA: TGCGCCAGCAGCTTGGTGGGCTGGGCTAGCGGTGAGCAGTTCTTC.